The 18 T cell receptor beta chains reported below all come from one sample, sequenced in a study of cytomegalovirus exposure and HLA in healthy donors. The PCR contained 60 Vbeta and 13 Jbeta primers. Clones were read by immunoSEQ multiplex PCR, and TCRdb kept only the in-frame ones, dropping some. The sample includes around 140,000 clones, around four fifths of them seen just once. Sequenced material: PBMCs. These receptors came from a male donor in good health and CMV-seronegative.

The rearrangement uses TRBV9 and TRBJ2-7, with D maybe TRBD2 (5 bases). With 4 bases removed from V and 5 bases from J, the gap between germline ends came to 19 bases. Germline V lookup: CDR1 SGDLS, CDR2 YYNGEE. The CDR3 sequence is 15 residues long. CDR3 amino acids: CASSPHHRRTHEQYF. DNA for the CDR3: TGTGCCAGCAGCCCTCACCACCGGAGGACCCACGAGCAGTACTTC.

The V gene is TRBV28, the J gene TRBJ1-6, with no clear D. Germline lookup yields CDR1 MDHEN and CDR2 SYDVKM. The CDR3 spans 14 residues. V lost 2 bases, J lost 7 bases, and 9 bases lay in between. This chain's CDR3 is CASSLGQKNSPLHF. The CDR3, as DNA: TGTGCCAGCAGTTTAGGGCAGAAGAATTCACCCCTCCACTTT. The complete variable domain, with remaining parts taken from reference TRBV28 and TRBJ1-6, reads DVKVTQSSRYLVKRTGEKVFLECVQDMDHENMFWYRQDPGLGLRLIYFSYDVKMKEKGDIPEGYSVSREKKERFSLILESASTNQTSMYLCASSLGQKNSPLHFGNGTRLTVT.

The CDR3 protein is CASSYDSLGEKLFF. The CDR3 bases are TGTGCCAGCAGTTACGACAGTTTAGGAGAAAAACTGTTTTTT. The V and J genes are TRBV6-6 and TRBJ1-4; TRBD1 is a possible D gene (5 bases). The CDR3 contains 14 residues. Germline assignment: CDR1 MNHNY and CDR2 SVGAGI (reference sequence). The ends were cut back, 2 bases at V and 8 bases at J, with 12 bases in the middle.

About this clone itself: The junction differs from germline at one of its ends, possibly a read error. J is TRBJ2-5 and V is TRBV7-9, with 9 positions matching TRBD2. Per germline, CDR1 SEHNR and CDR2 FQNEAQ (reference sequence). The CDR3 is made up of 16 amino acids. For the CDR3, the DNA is TGTTCCAGCAGCTTTGGTACGCGGGGGGGCCCGGAGACCCAGTACTTC. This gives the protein CSSSFGTRGGPETQYF.

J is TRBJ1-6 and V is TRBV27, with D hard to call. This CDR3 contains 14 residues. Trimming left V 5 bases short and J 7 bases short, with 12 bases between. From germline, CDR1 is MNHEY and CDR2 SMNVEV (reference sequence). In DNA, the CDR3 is TGTGCCAGCAGTACCACGACTGCAAATTCACCCCTCCACTTT. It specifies CASSTTTANSPLHF.

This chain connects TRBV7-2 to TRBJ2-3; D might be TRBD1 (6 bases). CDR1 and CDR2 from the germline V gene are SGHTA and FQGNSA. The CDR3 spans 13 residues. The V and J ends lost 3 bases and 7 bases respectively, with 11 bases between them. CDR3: CASSLGTGNTQYF. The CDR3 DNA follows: TGTGCCAGCAGCTTGGGAACAGGGAATACGCAGTATTTT.

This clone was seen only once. CDR3 coding DNA: TGTGCCAGCAGCTTAACTAGCGGGGGGGCCTCTCCTAGCACAGATACGCAGTATTTT. This encodes CASSLTSGGASPSTDTQYF. This chain uses TRBV7-3 with TRBJ2-3; 11 bases align to TRBD2. Trimming at V came to 0 bases and at J to 0 bases, leaving 8 bases not matched to a gene. Germline V gives CDR1 SGHTA, CDR2 FQGTGA. The CDR3 extends over 19 amino acids.

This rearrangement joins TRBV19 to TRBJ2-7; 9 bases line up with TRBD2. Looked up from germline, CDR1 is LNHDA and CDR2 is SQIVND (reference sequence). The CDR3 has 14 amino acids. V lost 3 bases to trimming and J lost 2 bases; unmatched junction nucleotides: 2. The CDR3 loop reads CASSIASGAYEQYF. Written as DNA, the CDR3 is TGTGCCAGTAGTATCGCTAGCGGGGCCTACGAGCAGTACTTC.

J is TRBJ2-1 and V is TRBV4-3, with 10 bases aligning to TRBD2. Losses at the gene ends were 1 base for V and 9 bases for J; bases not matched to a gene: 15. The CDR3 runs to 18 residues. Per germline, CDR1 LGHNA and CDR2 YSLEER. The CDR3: CASSQGTFSLAGVAEQFF. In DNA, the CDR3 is TGCGCCAGCAGCCAAGGGACTTTTTCCCTAGCGGGAGTGGCTGAGCAGTTCTTC.

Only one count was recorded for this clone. CDR3 amino acids: CASSLGLAGPNSPLHF. CDR3 nucleotide sequence: TGTGCCAGCAGCTTAGGGTTGGCAGGGCCTAATTCACCCCTCCACTTT. V and J are TRBV7-8 and TRBJ1-6; D may be TRBD1 (5 bases). There are 16 residues in the CDR3. Germline CDR1 SGHVS, CDR2 FQNEAQ. V was clipped by 1 base and J by 6 bases, with 13 bases between them.

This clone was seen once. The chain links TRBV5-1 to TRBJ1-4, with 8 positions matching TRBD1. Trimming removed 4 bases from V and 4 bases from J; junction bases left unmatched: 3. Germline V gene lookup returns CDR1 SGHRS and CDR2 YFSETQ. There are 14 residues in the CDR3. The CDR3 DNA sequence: TGCGCCAGCAGCGTGACAGGGGATAATGAAAAACTGTTTTTT. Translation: CASSVTGDNEKLFF.

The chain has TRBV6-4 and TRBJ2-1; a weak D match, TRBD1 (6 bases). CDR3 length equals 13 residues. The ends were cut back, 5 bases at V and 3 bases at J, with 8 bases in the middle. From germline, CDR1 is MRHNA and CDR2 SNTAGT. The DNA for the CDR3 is TGTGCCAGCAGTTCGGACAGCTACAATGAGCAGTTCTTC. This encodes CASSSDSYNEQFF.

The CDR3 region is CASSSRGGGTTGELFF. The CDR3 DNA reads TGTGCCAGCAGCTCGAGGGGGGGAGGGACCACCGGGGAGCTGTTTTTT. This chain links TRBV5-5 with TRBJ2-2; a possible D gene is TRBD2 (7 bases). The V gene's germline CDR1 is SGHKS and CDR2 YYEKEE (reference sequence). This CDR3 has 16 amino acids. V lost 3 bases, J lost 4 bases, and 16 bases lay in between.

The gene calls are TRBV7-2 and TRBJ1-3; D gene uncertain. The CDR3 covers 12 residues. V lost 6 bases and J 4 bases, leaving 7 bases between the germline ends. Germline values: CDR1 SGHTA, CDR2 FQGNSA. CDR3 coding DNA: TGTGCCAGCAGTTTTCGGGGAAACACCATATATTTT. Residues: CASSFRGNTIYF. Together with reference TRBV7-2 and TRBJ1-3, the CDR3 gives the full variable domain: GAGVSQSPSNKVTEKGKDVELRCDPISGHTALYWYRQSLGQGLEFLIYFQGNSAPDKSGLPSDRFSAERTGGSVSTLTIQRTQQEDSAVYLCASSFRGNTIYFGEGSWLTVV.

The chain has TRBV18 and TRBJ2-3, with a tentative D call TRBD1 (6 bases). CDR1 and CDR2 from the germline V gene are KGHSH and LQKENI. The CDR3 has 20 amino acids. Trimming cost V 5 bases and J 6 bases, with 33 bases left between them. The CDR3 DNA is TGTGCCAGCTCATTGACCCGGCAGAGGGGGTCGGCCTCGAAGGGGGATACGCAGTATTTT. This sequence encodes CASSLTRQRGSASKGDTQYF.

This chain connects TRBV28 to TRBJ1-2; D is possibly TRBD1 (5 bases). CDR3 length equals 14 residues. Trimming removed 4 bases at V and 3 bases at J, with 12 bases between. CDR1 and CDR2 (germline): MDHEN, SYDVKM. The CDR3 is CASSSGGYDYGYTF. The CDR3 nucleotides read TGTGCCAGCAGTTCCGGGGGGTATGACTATGGCTACACCTTC.

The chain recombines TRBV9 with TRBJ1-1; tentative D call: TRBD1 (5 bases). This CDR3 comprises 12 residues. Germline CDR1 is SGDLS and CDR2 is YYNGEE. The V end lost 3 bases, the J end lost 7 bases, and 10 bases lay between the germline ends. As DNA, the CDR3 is TGTGCCAGCAGCGCTCCTCAGGGTGAAGCTTTCTTT. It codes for CASSAPQGEAFF.

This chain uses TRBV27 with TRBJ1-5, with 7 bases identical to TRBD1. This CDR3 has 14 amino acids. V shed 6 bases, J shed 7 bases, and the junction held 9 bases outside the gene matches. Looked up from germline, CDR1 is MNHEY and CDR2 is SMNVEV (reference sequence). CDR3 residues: CASSPGTAQQPQHF. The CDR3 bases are TGTGCCAGCAGCCCTGGGACAGCTCAGCAGCCCCAGCATTTT.